One and the same sample provided the 25 T cell receptor beta chains below, sequenced in a study of cytomegalovirus exposure and HLA in healthy donors. The PCR contained 60 Vbeta and 13 Jbeta primers. Clones were read by immunoSEQ multiplex PCR, and TCRdb kept only the in-frame ones, dropping some. The table includes 130,000 to 150,000 clones, around 81% detected once. The sequencing sample was made of PBMCs. The receptors shown here come from a male donor in good health and CMV-seronegative.

Turning to this clone: One end of the junction is discordant with germline, which a read error may explain. V gene TRBV7-3 combines with J gene TRBJ2-5; D might be TRBD2 (6 bases). Looked up from germline, CDR1 is SGHTA and CDR2 is FQGTGA. This CDR3 region has 15 residues. In nucleotides, the CDR3 is TGTCCCAGCAGCTTATTCCCGGGACTCCAAGAGACCCAGTACTTC. Its translation is CPSSLFPGLQETQYF.

This chain joins TRBV7-9 and TRBJ2-5; D is unresolved. The CDR3 has 15 residues. V lost 0 bases and J lost 1, with 9 bases in between. From germline, CDR1 is SEHNR and CDR2 FQNEAQ (reference sequence). CDR3 loop: CASSLAHTGQETQYF. CDR3 bases: TGTGCCAGCAGCTTAGCCCATACGGGCCAAGAGACCCAGTACTTC. Using reference TRBV7-9 and TRBJ2-5 for the parts outside the CDR3, the full variable domain is DTGVSQNPRHKITKRGQNVTFRCDPISEHNRLYWYRQTLGQGPEFLTYFQNEAQLEKSRLLSDRFSAERPKGSFSTLEIQRTEQGDSAMYLCASSLAHTGQETQYFGPGTRLLVL.

This clone has more than one count but fewer than ten. Distinct nucleotide sequences in the sample also encode this CDR3. The chain joins TRBV6-4 to TRBJ2-3; the match to TRBD2 covers 7 bases. Germline lookup yields CDR1 MRHNA and CDR2 SNTAGT. Trimming removed 0 bases from V and 1 base from J; junction bases left unmatched: 4. This CDR3 is built from 16 residues. The CDR3 loop reads CASSDSSGGGTDTQYF. In DNA form, the CDR3 reads TGTGCCAGCAGTGACTCGTCTGGGGGGGGCACAGATACGCAGTATTTT.

This clone was found once. J is TRBJ2-5 and V is TRBV11-2; TRBD1 might be the D (5 bases). The CDR3 has 17 residues. The ends were cut back, 1 base at V and 5 bases at J, with 20 bases in the middle. The germline CDR1 and CDR2 sequences are SGHAT and FQNNGV. This CDR3 is CASSLVLQAPFGETQYF. In nucleotides, the CDR3 is TGTGCCAGCAGCTTAGTACTACAGGCACCCTTCGGGGAGACCCAGTACTTC.

The V call is TRBV30, the J call TRBJ1-2; no firm D call. The CDR3 runs to 14 residues. Germline CDR1 GTSNPN, CDR2 SVGIG (reference sequence). Trimming left V 4 bases short and J 7 bases short, with 19 bases between. This CDR3 reads CAWTYSGGMRGYTF. Written as DNA, the CDR3 is TGTGCCTGGACATATTCAGGCGGGATGCGTGGCTACACCTTC.

V is TRBV10-1 and J is TRBJ2-1; TRBD1 might be the D (6 bases). CDR3 size: 13 residues. Trimming stripped 4 bases from V and 4 bases from J, with 8 bases between. Germline V lookup: CDR1 WNHNN, CDR2 SYGVQD (reference sequence). The CDR3 sequence is CASSAGDYNEQFF. The CDR3 nucleotides are TGCGCCAGCAGTGCAGGGGATTACAATGAGCAGTTCTTC.

This chain links TRBV5-1 with TRBJ1-1, with D tentatively TRBD1 (5 bases). The V and J ends lost 4 bases and 0 bases respectively, with 16 bases between them. Germline-derived CDR1 and CDR2 are SGHRS and YFSETQ. The CDR3 has 16 residues. This CDR3 reads CASSVSGKGLNTEAFF. The CDR3 nucleotides are TGCGCCAGCAGCGTATCAGGGAAAGGGCTGAACACTGAAGCTTTCTTT.

This clone occurred once. CDR3 sequence: CASSQAGVPEAFF. In DNA form, the CDR3 reads TGTGCCAGCAGCCAGGCAGGGGTACCTGAAGCTTTCTTT. The V and J genes are TRBV4-2 and TRBJ1-1; a weak D match, TRBD1 (6 bases). CDR1 is LGHNA, CDR2 YNFKEQ, per germline. V lost 3 bases, J lost 6 bases, and 11 bases lay in between. This CDR3 is 13 amino acids long.

The chain uses TRBV19 and TRBJ2-7; TRBD1 matches 10 bases. Germline lookup yields CDR1 LNHDA and CDR2 SQIVND (reference sequence). This CDR3 is built from 16 residues. Trimming cost V 5 bases and J 2 bases; bases outside gene matches: 9. The CDR3 sequence: CASSPRQGAGTYEQYF. The CDR3 region has the DNA TGTGCCAGTAGTCCCCGACAGGGGGCCGGAACCTACGAGCAGTACTTC.

This clone was seen a handful of times. The chain combines TRBV6-5 with TRBJ1-2, with 8 bases identical to TRBD1. The V gene's germline CDR1 is MNHEY and CDR2 SVGAGI. V shed 5 bases, J shed 6 bases, and the junction held 11 bases outside the gene matches. This CDR3 has 15 amino acids. For the CDR3, the DNA is TGTGCCAGCAGTAGGCCCTCCGGACAGGGTAATGGCTACACCTTC. It translates to CASSRPSGQGNGYTF.

The chain uses TRBV7-9 and TRBJ1-4; D gene unclear. Germline CDR1 SEHNR, CDR2 FQNEAQ (reference sequence). The length of the CDR3 is 17 residues. The V end lost 1 base, the J end lost 4 bases, and 16 bases lay between the germline ends. CDR3 in amino acids: CASSLVAGNLINEKLFF. The DNA for the CDR3 is TGTGCCAGCAGCTTAGTGGCAGGAAACTTGATTAATGAAAAACTGTTTTTT.

This chain links TRBV10-3 with TRBJ1-1; D is perhaps TRBD1 (5 bases). The V end lost 0 bases, the J end lost 4 bases, and 12 bases lay between the germline ends. The CDR3 runs 15 residues. Germline assignment: CDR1 ENHRY and CDR2 SYGVKD. CDR3 DNA: TGTGCCATCAGTGAGTCGCGGCAGGGAGGCACTGAAGCTTTCTTT. Protein sequence: CAISESRQGGTEAFF.

The chain joins TRBV7-2 to TRBJ2-2, with 9 bases matching TRBD1. Per germline, CDR1 SGHTA and CDR2 FQGNSA. The CDR3 covers 14 residues. V lost 5 bases to trimming and J lost 9 bases; unmatched junction nucleotides: 7. The CDR3 here is CASSPGQGLRELFF. DNA for the CDR3: TGTGCCAGCAGCCCGGGACAGGGCCTCAGGGAGCTGTTTTTT.

The table lists this clone with a few counts. The chain links TRBV6-6 to TRBJ2-1; 7 positions agree with TRBD2. Germline CDR1 is MNHNY and CDR2 is SVGAGI (reference sequence). The V gene end was trimmed by 6 bases and the J gene end by 4 bases; junction bases not matched to a gene: 6. This CDR3 region has 14 residues. The CDR3 region has the DNA TGTGCCAGCAGGAACCAAGCGGGGTACAATGAGCAGTTCTTC. This codes for CASRNQAGYNEQFF.

This clone was recorded once. This chain connects TRBV18 to TRBJ1-1; no firm D call. Trimming pared 3 bases from V and 6 bases from J, leaving 11 bases between. This CDR3 has 13 amino acids. CDR1 and CDR2 from the germline V gene are KGHSH and LQKENI. The CDR3 spells CASSPFPLSEAFF. As DNA, the CDR3 is TGTGCCAGCTCACCGTTCCCTCTGTCTGAAGCTTTCTTT.

The V call is TRBV11-3, the J call TRBJ2-2, with 12 nucleotides matching TRBD2. Germline-derived CDR1 and CDR2 are SGHNT and YENEEA. V dropped 3 bases and J dropped 6; count of bases not matched to a gene: 8. The CDR3 consists of 17 residues. The CDR3 sequence: CASSFVASGGASGELFF. The CDR3 bases are TGTGCCAGCAGCTTTGTCGCTAGCGGGGGGGCCTCCGGGGAGCTGTTTTTT.

This clone was seen a few times. CDR3 sequence reads: CASSRDRTNTGELFF. DNA of the CDR3: TGTGCCAGCAGCCGGGACAGAACGAACACCGGGGAGCTGTTTTTT. V usage is TRBV7-3 and J usage is TRBJ2-2, with 7 bases aligning to TRBD1. Germline lookup yields CDR1 SGHTA and CDR2 FQGTGA. Losses at the gene ends were 5 bases for V and 0 bases for J; bases not matched to a gene: 3. The CDR3 covers 15 residues. Using reference TRBV7-3 and TRBJ2-2 for the parts outside the CDR3, the full variable domain is GAGVSQTPSNKVTEKGKYVELRCDPISGHTALYWYRQSLGQGPEFLIYFQGTGAADDSGLPNDRFFAVRPEGSVSTLKIQRTERGDSAVYLCASSRDRTNTGELFFGEGSRLTVL.

The V call is TRBV5-6, the J call TRBJ2-7; 11 bases line up with TRBD2. This CDR3 comprises 13 residues. Germline CDR1 is SGHDT and CDR2 is YYEEEE. The CDR3 is CGSLAGVSYEQYF. Here the CDR3 DNA reads TGTGGTTCACTAGCGGGAGTCTCTTACGAGCAGTACTTC.

The CDR3 DNA sequence: TGTGCCAGCAGCCAGCCCGGACTAGCGGAATACAATGAGCAGTTCTTC. Translation gives CASSQPGLAEYNEQFF. The chain links TRBV7-9 to TRBJ2-1; the match to TRBD2 covers 10 bases. The CDR3 runs 16 residues. With 5 bases clipped from V and 4 bases from J, the junction kept 8 bases outside the gene matches. CDR1 and CDR2 (germline): SEHNR, FQNEAQ (reference sequence).

The chain combines TRBV30 with TRBJ1-2; D ambiguous. Per germline, CDR1 GTSNPN and CDR2 SVGIG (reference sequence). The CDR3 has 10 amino acids. Trimming removed 8 bases at V and 2 bases at J, with 6 bases between. The CDR3 spells CAGFNYGYTF. The CDR3 DNA sequence: TGTGCCGGCTTCAACTATGGCTACACCTTC.

Worth noting for this clone: The same CDR3 can be traced to other DNA sequences in this sample. The chain couples TRBV6-5 to TRBJ2-7, with 8 bases fitting TRBD1. The CDR3 is 12 amino acids. CDR1 MNHEY and CDR2 SVGAGI come from the germline V gene. Trimming at V came to 6 bases and at J to 4 bases, leaving 2 bases not matched to a gene. The chain's CDR3 is CASSRTGYEQYF. The CDR3 bases are TGTGCCAGCAGCCGGACAGGGTACGAGCAGTACTTC.

This clone was picked up one time. V and J are TRBV5-1 and TRBJ2-1, with a possible D match to TRBD1 (6 bases). The CDR3 has 16 amino acids. V shed 0 bases and J shed 6 bases, with 16 bases lying between them. In germline, CDR1 is SGHRS, CDR2 YFSETQ. CDR3 nucleotides: TGCGCCAGCAGCTTGGAGGTCAGGGGATTAAGCAATGAGCAGTTCTTC. Residues: CASSLEVRGLSNEQFF.

The chain has TRBV7-2 and TRBJ2-3, with TRBD2 matching over 8 bases. Trimming cost V 2 bases and J 5 bases; bases outside gene matches: 18. The CDR3 contains 19 residues. From germline, CDR1 is SGHTA and CDR2 FQGNSA. DNA of the CDR3: TGTGCCAGCAGCTTACTCAGCATTATCGGGGGGGGCGCTGGAGATACGCAGTATTTT. Translating it yields CASSLLSIIGGGAGDTQYF.

The chain is built from TRBV27 and TRBJ2-7; maybe TRBD1 (6 bases). The CDR3 runs 12 residues. V was cut by 4 bases and J by 12 bases, with 16 bases left in between. Germline values: CDR1 MNHEY, CDR2 SMNVEV (reference sequence). The CDR3 DNA follows: TGTGCCAGCAGTTCCCCAGGGGAAGAAGGGTACTTC. Amino acids: CASSSPGEEGYF.

This chain connects TRBV30 to TRBJ1-3; no clear D gene. Between the trimmed V and J ends, which lost 2 bases and 8 bases, there was a span of 7 bases. This CDR3 has 11 amino acids. Germline V CDR1 and CDR2: GTSNPN, SVGIG (reference sequence). The CDR3 bases are TGTGCCTGGAGTATCTCGTACACCATATATTTT. Protein: CAWSISYTIYF.